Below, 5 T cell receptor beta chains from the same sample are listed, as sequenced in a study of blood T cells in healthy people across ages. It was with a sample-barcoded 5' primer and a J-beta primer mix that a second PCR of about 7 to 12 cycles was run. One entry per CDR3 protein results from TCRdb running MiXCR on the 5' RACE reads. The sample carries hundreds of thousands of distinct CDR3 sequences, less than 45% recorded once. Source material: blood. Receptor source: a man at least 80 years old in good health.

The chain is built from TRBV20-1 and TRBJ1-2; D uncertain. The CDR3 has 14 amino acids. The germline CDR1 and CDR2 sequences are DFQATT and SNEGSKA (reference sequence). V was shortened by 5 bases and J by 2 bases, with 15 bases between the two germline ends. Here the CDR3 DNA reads TGCAGTGCTGTCGTTGGGGTTGGGAACTATGGCTACACCTTC. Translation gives CSAVVGVGNYGYTF.

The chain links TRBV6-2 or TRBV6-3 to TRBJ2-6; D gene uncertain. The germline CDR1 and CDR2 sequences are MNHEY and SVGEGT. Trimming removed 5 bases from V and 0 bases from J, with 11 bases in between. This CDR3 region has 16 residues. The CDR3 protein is CASSRITNSGANVLTF. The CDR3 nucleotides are TGTGCCAGCAGTAGAATAACCAACTCTGGGGCCAACGTCCTGACTTTC.

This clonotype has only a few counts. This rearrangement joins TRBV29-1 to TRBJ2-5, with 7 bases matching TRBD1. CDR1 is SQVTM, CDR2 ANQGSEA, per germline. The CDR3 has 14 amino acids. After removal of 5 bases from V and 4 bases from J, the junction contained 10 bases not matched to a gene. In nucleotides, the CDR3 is TGCAGCGTTATGACAGGGCCTCAAGGAGAGACCCAGTACTTC. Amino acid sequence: CSVMTGPQGETQYF.

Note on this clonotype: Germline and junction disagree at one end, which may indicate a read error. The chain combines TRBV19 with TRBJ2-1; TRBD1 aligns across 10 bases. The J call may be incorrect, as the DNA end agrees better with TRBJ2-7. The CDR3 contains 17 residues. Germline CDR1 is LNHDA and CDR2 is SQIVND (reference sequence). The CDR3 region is CTSSIAQRQGALYEQYF. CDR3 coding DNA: TGTACCAGTAGTATAGCCCAAAGACAGGGGGCTTTGTACGAGCAGTACTTC.

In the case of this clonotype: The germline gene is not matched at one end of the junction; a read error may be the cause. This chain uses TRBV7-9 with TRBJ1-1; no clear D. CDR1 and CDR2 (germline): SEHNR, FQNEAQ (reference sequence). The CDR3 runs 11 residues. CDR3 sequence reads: CASGLATEAFF. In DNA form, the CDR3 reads TGTGCCAGCGGCTTAGCAACTGAAGCTTTCTTT.